This T cell receptor (beta chain) was sequenced for a study of cytomegalovirus exposure and HLA in healthy donors. General study points: Subsequent analysis showed first-cohort TCR clusters tending to co-occur in more than 90 validation repertoires.

Clones were sequenced by immunoSEQ multiplex PCR, and TCRdb holds only the in-frame ones, with some missing. The sample yields 150,000 to 170,000 clones, about 82% seen once. This clone was counted once. Its cognate antigen is unknown. Deletions cut 2 bases from V and 4 bases from J, with 17 bases between. This CDR3 spans 16 amino acids. Germline CDR1 is MNHNS and CDR2 is SASEGT. The chain is built from TRBV6-1 and TRBJ1-2; D is undetermined. The receptor's source is a human donor in good health. The sequenced sample consisted of PBMCs. CDR3 sequence (DNA): TGTGCCAGCAGTGAAACGTTTTCGAGCCCGCCCTATGGCTACACCTTC. This encodes CASSETFSSPPYGYTF.